What follows describes a single T cell receptor beta chain. Antigen: not known. Germline CDR1 and CDR2: SGHTA and FQGNSA. V lost 4 bases and J lost 8, with 24 bases in between. This CDR3 is 17 amino acids long. This entry belongs to a study of post-analysis software for immune sequencing data. Whole-study context: Some patients lacked subtype; others had relapsing-remitting, secondary progressive or progressive-relapsing disease.

Unique molecular identifiers were built into the TCR beta cDNA libraries. In TCRdb, the PCR reads were re-called with MiXCR into one record per CDR3 protein. The sample gives 700,000 to 900,000 distinct CDR3 sequences, 40% to 55% of which show up once; 4.9% is in the top ten. Study-wide findings and caveats: When patients were compared with controls, about five TRBV segments were more frequent, TRBV5-6, TRBV5-1 and TRBV20-1 among them.

The clonotype comes from a girl aged 10-17 years with multiple sclerosis. Sequenced material: blood. The chain employs TRBV7-2 and TRBJ2-1; the D gene is possibly TRBD1 (6 bases). CDR3 protein: CASSSRIRGLFNDEQFF. In nucleotides, the CDR3 is TGTGCCAGCAGCTCTAGGATCAGGGGCCTGTTCAATGATGAGCAGTTCTTC.